What follows is one T cell receptor beta chain and its context. Treatment noted: 15 to 20 received Ad26.COV2.S at low or high dose, single or two shots; about 5 received placebo; per-sample allocation not given. On day 63 after the first injection, vaccine and placebo recipients gave samples. The assay was immunoSEQ multiplex PCR, and TCRdb's table has in-frame clones only and misses some. The repertoire holds around 300,000 clones, around 90% seen once, with 6.4% in the top ten. The CDR3 length is 15 residues. CDR1 and CDR2 from the germline V gene are MGHRA and YSYEKL. V lost 4 bases, J lost 0 bases, and 13 bases lay in between. The record originates from a study of Ad26.COV2.S vaccination and SARS-CoV-2 variants.

The chain employs TRBV4-1 and TRBJ2-7; a possible D gene is TRBD1 (5 bases). This clonotype originated in a person between 18 and 65 years old who received the Ad26.COV2.S COVID-19 vaccine or a placebo. The sequencing used peripheral blood, collected in a trial of Ad26.COV2.S vaccine versus placebo. The CDR3 DNA is TGCGCCAGCAGCCCCACGACAGATTCCTCCTACGAGCAGTACTTC. It is translated as CASSPTTDSSYEQYF.